Below are 17 T cell receptor beta chains sequenced from a single sample in a study of technical replicates of blood from a handful of donors. Profiling relied on immunoSEQ multiplex PCR, and the TCRdb table lists in-frame clones only, not all of them. The profile shows 60,000 to 65,000 clones, more than 75% of them singletons. The sequenced material came from PBMCs. The origin of the receptors is a human donor in good health. Some clones in this sample may be carry-over from other donors' samples.

This clone was seen more than once but under ten times. The V and J genes are TRBV7-2 and TRBJ1-6; a weak D match, TRBD1 (6 bases). The V gene's germline CDR1 is SGHTA and CDR2 FQGNSA. The CDR3 has 15 amino acids. Trimming shortened V by 6 bases and J by 3 bases, and 12 bases separated the two germline ends. The CDR3 reads CASRPRQDYNSPLHF. CDR3 nucleotides: TGTGCCAGCAGACCCAGACAGGACTATAATTCACCCCTCCACTTT.

This clone was seen just once. The chain has TRBV7-9 and TRBJ2-5, with TRBD2 matching over 9 bases. Germline V CDR1 and CDR2: SEHNR, FQNEAQ (reference sequence). The CDR3 totals 16 residues. Trimming took 1 base from V and 1 from J; bases not matched to a gene: 4. The CDR3 nucleotides read TGTGCCAGCAGCTTAGGCCTAGCGGGAATCCAAGAGACCCAGTACTTC. Protein product: CASSLGLAGIQETQYF.

The rearrangement uses TRBV4-1 and TRBJ2-2; D is unclear. This CDR3 contains 16 residues. The ends were cut back, 2 bases at V and 0 bases at J, with 10 bases in the middle. Germline loops: CDR1 MGHRA, CDR2 YSYEKL. In DNA form, the CDR3 reads TGCGCCAGCAGCCAAATAGCACCCGCGAACACCGGGGAGCTGTTTTTT. Translation: CASSQIAPANTGELFF.

The rearrangement uses TRBV4-1 and TRBJ2-1; TRBD2 agrees at 12 bases. The trim removed 2 bases at V and 7 bases at J, leaving 6 bases unmatched. This CDR3 is built from 16 residues. From germline, CDR1 is MGHRA and CDR2 YSYEKL. The CDR3 reads CASSQLSSGGGNEQFF. For the CDR3, the DNA is TGCGCCAGCAGCCAACTATCTAGCGGGGGGGGTAATGAGCAGTTCTTC.

This chain links TRBV7-6 with TRBJ2-2, with D perhaps TRBD2 (6 bases). The CDR3 runs to 15 residues. CDR1 and CDR2 from the germline V gene are SGHVS and FNYEAQ. V dropped 4 bases and J dropped 2 bases, with 11 bases sitting between them. Here the CDR3 DNA reads TGTGCCAGCAGCTCGGACGGACTAAACACCGGGGAGCTGTTTTTT. This gives the protein CASSSDGLNTGELFF.

This clone was seen a handful of times. The rearrangement uses TRBV11-2 and TRBJ2-5; no reliable D call. CDR1 SGHAT and CDR2 FQNNGV come from the germline V gene. V was shortened by 2 bases and J by 2 bases, with 6 bases between the two germline ends. The CDR3 extends over 13 amino acids. The CDR3 sequence: CASSLWRQETQYF. CDR3 bases: TGTGCCAGCAGCTTATGGCGGCAAGAGACCCAGTACTTC.

The genes are TRBV10-3 and TRBJ2-1; 7 bases are a match to TRBD2. V was pared by 7 bases and J by 7 bases, with 13 bases of the junction left unmatched. Germline CDR1 ENHRY, CDR2 SYGVKD. The CDR3 runs to 15 residues. CDR3 protein: CAITGGPGKGNEQFF. For the CDR3, the DNA is TGTGCCATCACGGGGGGACCTGGCAAGGGGAATGAGCAGTTCTTC.

The CDR3 protein is CASSYISTDTQYF. CDR3 DNA: TGTGCCAGCAGCTACATTAGCACAGATACGCAGTATTTT. The V gene is TRBV7-8, the J gene TRBJ2-3; no clear D. Trimming removed 4 bases from V and 0 bases from J, with 5 bases in between. The CDR3 is made up of 13 amino acids. Germline CDR1 reads SGHVS; CDR2 reads FQNEAQ.

The chain has TRBV5-1 and TRBJ1-1, with 12 bases identical to TRBD1. With V trimmed by 1 base and J by 4 bases, 2 bases remained unmatched. The CDR3 extends over 15 amino acids. CDR1 and CDR2 from the germline V gene are SGHRS and YFSETQ. CDR3 nucleotide sequence: TGCGCCAGCAGCTTGCGGGACAGGGGGCTCACTGAAGCTTTCTTT. This gives the protein CASSLRDRGLTEAFF.

The rearrangement uses TRBV18 and TRBJ2-7; D gene unclear. This CDR3 contains 14 residues. Trimming pared 2 bases from V and 3 bases from J, leaving 11 bases between. Germline-derived CDR1 and CDR2 are KGHSH and LQKENI. Written as DNA, the CDR3 is TGTGCCAGCTCACCAGGGCGCATTAACTACGAGCAGTACTTC. This sequence encodes CASSPGRINYEQYF.

The sample holds one count of this clone. The chain recombines TRBV15 with TRBJ2-2; TRBD1 agrees at 9 bases. This CDR3 is built from 15 residues. Trimming cost V 5 bases and J 7 bases; bases outside gene matches: 8. CDR1 is LNHNV and CDR2 is YYDKDF in the germline V gene (reference sequence). The CDR3 region is CATSGGTGWYGELFF. As DNA, the CDR3 is TGTGCCACCAGCGGGGGGACAGGGTGGTACGGGGAGCTGTTTTTT. The full variable domain, rest sourced from reference TRBV15 and TRBJ2-2, is DAMVIQNPRYQVTQFGKPVTLSCSQTLNHNVMYWYQQKSSQAPKLLFHYYDKDFNNEADTPDNFQSRRPNTSFCFLDIRSPGLGDTAMYLCATSGGTGWYGELFFGEGSRLTVL.

The rearrangement links TRBV7-9 to TRBJ2-7, with a possible D match to TRBD2 (5 bases). The CDR3 sequence is 12 residues long. Trimming pared 4 bases from V and 7 bases from J, leaving 11 bases between. CDR1 and CDR2 (germline): SEHNR, FQNEAQ (reference sequence). In nucleotides, the CDR3 is TGTGCCAGCAGCTCTCACGGCGGGGAGCAGTACTTC. Translating it yields CASSSHGGEQYF.

This chain connects TRBV18 to TRBJ2-2, with 7 nucleotides matching TRBD1. CDR3 length: 18 residues. The V segment lost 3 bases and the J segment 1 base; nucleotides outside the gene matches: 11. Germline V CDR1 and CDR2: KGHSH, LQKENI. The DNA for the CDR3 is TGTGCCAGCTCACCGTTGGTCCCGACAGGGAGGAACACCGGGGAGCTGTTTTTT. As protein: CASSPLVPTGRNTGELFF.

The rearrangement links TRBV2 to TRBJ2-5, with 9 bases fitting TRBD1. The CDR3 has 15 residues. From germline, CDR1 is SNHLY and CDR2 FYNNEI. Trimming cost V 6 bases and J 1 base; bases outside gene matches: 6. CDR3 nucleotides: TGTGCCAGCAGAAAGGACAGGGGTACCCAAGAGACCCAGTACTTC. It codes for CASRKDRGTQETQYF.

The J gene is TRBJ2-2, the V gene TRBV19; maybe TRBD2 (5 bases). Trimming removed 4 bases at V and 6 bases at J, with 12 bases between. CDR1 and CDR2 from the germline V gene are LNHDA and SQIVND (reference sequence). The CDR3 extends over 14 amino acids. The CDR3 region is CASSTGERSGELFF. The CDR3 DNA sequence: TGTGCCAGTAGTACCGGGGAGAGGTCCGGGGAGCTGTTTTTT.

V usage is TRBV19 and J usage is TRBJ1-2; perhaps TRBD1 as D (5 bases). Per germline, CDR1 LNHDA and CDR2 SQIVND (reference sequence). The ends were cut back, 0 bases at V and 6 bases at J, with 11 bases in the middle. The CDR3 runs 14 residues. Written as DNA, the CDR3 is TGTGCCAGTAGTATAGATAAGGGGCCACATGGCTACACCTTC. This gives the protein CASSIDKGPHGYTF. The entire variable domain, with the rest obtained from reference TRBV19 and TRBJ1-2, is as follows: DGGITQSPKYLFRKEGQNVTLSCEQNLNHDAMYWYRQDPGQGLRLIYYSQIVNDFQKGDIAEGYSVSREKKESFPLTVTSAQKNPTAFYLCASSIDKGPHGYTFGSGTRLTVV.

The genes are TRBV29-1 and TRBJ2-3, with D possibly TRBD1 on 5 matching bases. CDR1 and CDR2 (germline): SQVTM, ANQGSEA. Trimming shortened V by 4 bases and J by 6 bases, and 11 bases separated the two germline ends. The CDR3 runs to 12 residues. The CDR3, as DNA: TGCAGCGTTGGGTCCAGGGTTGATACGCAGTATTTT. It yields the protein CSVGSRVDTQYF.